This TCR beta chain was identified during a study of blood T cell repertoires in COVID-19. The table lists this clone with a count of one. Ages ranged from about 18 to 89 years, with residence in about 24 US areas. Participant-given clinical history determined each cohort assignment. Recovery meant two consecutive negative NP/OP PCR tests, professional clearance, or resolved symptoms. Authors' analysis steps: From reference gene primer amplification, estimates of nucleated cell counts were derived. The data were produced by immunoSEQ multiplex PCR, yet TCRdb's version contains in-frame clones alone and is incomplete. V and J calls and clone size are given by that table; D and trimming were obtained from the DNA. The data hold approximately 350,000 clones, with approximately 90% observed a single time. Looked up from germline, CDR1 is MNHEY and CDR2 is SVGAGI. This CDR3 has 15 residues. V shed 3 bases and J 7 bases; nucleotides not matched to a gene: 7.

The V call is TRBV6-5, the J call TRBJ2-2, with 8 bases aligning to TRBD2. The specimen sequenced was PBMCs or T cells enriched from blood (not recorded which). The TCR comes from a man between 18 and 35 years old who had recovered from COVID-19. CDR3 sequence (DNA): TGTGCCAGCAGTTATGTCGGGGGGGGCGGCGGGGAGCTGTTTTTT. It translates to CASSYVGGGGGELFF.